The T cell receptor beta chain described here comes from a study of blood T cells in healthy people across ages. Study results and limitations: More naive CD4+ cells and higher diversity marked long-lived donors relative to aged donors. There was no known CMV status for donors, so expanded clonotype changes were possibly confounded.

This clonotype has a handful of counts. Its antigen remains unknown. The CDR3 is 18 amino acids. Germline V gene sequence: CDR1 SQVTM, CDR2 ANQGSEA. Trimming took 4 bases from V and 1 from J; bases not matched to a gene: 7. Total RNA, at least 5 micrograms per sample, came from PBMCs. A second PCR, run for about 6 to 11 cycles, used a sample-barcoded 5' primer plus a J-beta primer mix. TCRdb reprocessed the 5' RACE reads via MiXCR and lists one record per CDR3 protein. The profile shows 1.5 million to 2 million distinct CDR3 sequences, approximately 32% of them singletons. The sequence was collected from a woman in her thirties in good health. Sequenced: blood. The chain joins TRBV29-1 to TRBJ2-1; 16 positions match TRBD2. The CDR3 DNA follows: TGCAGCGTTGGAGGGGGGGGACTAGCGGGAGGGTCCTACAATGAGCAGTTCTTC. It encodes CSVGGGGLAGGSYNEQFF.